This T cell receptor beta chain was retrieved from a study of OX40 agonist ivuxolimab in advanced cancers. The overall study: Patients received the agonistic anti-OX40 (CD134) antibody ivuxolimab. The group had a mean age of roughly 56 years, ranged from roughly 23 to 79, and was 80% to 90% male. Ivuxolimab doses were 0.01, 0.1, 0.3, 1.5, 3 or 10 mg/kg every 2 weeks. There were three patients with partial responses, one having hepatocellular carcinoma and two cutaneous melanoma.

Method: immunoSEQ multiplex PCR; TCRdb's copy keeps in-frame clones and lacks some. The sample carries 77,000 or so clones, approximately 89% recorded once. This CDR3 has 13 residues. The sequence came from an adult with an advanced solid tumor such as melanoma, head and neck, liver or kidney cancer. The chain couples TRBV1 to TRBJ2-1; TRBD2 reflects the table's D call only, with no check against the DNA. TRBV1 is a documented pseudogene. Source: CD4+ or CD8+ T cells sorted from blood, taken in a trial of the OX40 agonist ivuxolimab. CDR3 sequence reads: CTSSHRGYNEQFF. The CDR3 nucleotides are TGCACCAGCAGCCACCGGGGGTACAATGAGCAGTTCTTC.